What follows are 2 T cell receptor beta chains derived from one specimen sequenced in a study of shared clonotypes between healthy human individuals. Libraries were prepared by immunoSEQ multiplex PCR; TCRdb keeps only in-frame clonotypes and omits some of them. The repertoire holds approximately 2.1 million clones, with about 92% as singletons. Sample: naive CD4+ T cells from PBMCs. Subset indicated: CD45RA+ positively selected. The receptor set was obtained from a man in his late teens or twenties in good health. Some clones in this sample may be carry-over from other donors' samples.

The CDR3 DNA sequence: TGTGCCAGCAGTGAGCCGGGTGCCAGTTCGGAGACCCAGTACTTC. Translating it yields CASSEPGASSETQYF. This sequence joins TRBV6-1 and TRBJ2-5; D ambiguous. This CDR3 is built from 15 residues. In germline, CDR1 is MNHNS, CDR2 SASEGT. V lost 3 bases and J lost 5, with 16 bases in between.

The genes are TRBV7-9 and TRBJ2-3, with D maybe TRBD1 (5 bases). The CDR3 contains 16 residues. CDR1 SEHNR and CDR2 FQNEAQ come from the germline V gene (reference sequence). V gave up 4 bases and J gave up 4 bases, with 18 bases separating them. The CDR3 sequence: CASSSGVGRGSDTQYF. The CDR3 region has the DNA TGTGCCAGCAGCTCAGGTGTGGGAAGGGGCTCAGATACGCAGTATTTT. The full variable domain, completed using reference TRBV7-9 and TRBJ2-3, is DTGVSQNPRHKITKRGQNVTFRCDPISEHNRLYWYRQTLGQGPEFLTYFQNEAQLEKSRLLSDRFSAERPKGSFSTLEIQRTEQGDSAMYLCASSSGVGRGSDTQYFGPGTRLTVL.